The 2 T cell receptor beta chains in this list originate from one sample, sequenced in a study of regulatory T cells in long-lasting Graves disease. Investigators prepared the TCR beta libraries by applying iRepertoire HTBI primers and Arm-PCR of CDR3 regions. MiXCR, applied by TCRdb to the multiplex PCR reads, yields one record per CDR3 protein. The repertoire holds 350,000 to 450,000 distinct CDR3 sequences, with about 15% as singletons. Time point of the sample: newly diagnosed GD, antithyroid drugs for less than 3 months. RNA isolated from PBMCs was used to make the TCR library. These data also formed part of another study, on T cells in Graves' hyperthyroidism and ophthalmopathy.

The specimen was peripheral blood mononuclear cells (PBMCs), collected at new diagnosis, from a patient treated with antithyroid drugs. All receptors come from a woman in her thirties or forties with Graves disease.

This clonotype was seen repeatedly, ten times or more. The DNA of the CDR3 is TGTGCCAGCAGCCAAACCCGAGGCGCCGGGCAGTTCTTC. Protein: CASSQTRGAGQFF. This chain uses TRBV11-2 with TRBJ2-1; no clear D. The CDR3 has 13 amino acids. Trimming removed 5 bases from V and 12 bases from J, with 17 bases in between. CDR1 SGHAT and CDR2 FQNNGV come from the germline V gene.

This clonotype has ten or more counts. This chain links TRBV28 with TRBJ2-7; D not resolved. V gave up 6 bases and J gave up 2 bases, with 17 bases separating them. This CDR3 has 15 amino acids. Germline V lookup: CDR1 MDHEN, CDR2 SYDVKM. This chain's CDR3 is CASSLDSSQPYEQYF. In DNA form, the CDR3 reads TGTGCCAGCAGCCTCGATTCGTCACAGCCCTACGAGCAGTACTTC.